The sequence of this T cell receptor beta chain was determined in a study of blood T cell repertoires in COVID-19. As for the study in general: The United States, Italy and Spain were the sources of the acute and convalescent COVID-19 samples. Nucleic acid was either cDNA or gDNA, and it came from T cells, B-cell-depleted T cells, or PBMCs.

In the original processing: Estimation of nucleated cell counts relied on the amplification of reference gene primers. Profiling relied on immunoSEQ multiplex PCR, and the TCRdb table lists in-frame clones only, not all of them. The DNA gave D and trimming, while V, J and clone size come from that table. This sample has about 110,000 clones, with about nine tenths found just once. Trimming removed 1 base at V and 8 bases at J, with 17 bases between. The CDR3 covers 15 residues. Per germline, CDR1 LGHDT and CDR2 YNNKEL (reference sequence). V gene TRBV3-1 (or the pseudogene TRBV3-2) combines with J gene TRBJ1-2; unclear D gene. This TCR derives from a woman aged 30 to 39 with acute or convalescent COVID-19. The sequenced sample was peripheral blood. This CDR3 is CASSQGGAGRRGYTF. CDR3 nucleotides: TGTGCCAGCAGCCAAGGAGGCGCAGGCCGGAGGGGCTACACCTTC.